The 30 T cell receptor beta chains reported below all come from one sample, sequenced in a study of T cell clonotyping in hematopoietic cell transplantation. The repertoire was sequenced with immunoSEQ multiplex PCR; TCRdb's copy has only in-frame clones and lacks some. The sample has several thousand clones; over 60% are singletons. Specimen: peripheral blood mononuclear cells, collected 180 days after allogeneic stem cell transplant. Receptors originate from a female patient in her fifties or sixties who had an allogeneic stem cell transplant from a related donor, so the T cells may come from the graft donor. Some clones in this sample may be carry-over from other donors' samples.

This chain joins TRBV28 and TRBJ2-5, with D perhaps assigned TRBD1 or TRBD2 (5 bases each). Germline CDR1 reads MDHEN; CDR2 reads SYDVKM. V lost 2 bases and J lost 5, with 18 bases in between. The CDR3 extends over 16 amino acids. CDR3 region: CASSLTRGGLKETQYF. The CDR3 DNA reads TGTGCCAGCAGTTTAACTAGGGGTGGATTAAAGGAGACCCAGTACTTC.

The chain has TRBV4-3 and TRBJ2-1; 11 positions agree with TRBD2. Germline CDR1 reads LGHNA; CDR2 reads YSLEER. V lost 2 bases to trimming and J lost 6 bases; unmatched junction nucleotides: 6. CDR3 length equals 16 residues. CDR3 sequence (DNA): TGCGCCAGCAGCCAATCTGGACTAGCGGGCACCAATGAGCAGTTCTTC. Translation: CASSQSGLAGTNEQFF.

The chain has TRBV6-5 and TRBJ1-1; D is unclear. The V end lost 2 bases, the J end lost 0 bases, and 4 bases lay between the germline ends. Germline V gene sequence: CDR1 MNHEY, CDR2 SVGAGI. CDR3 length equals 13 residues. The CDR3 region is CASSYIMNTEAFF. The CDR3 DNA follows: TGTGCCAGCAGTTACATCATGAACACTGAAGCTTTCTTT.

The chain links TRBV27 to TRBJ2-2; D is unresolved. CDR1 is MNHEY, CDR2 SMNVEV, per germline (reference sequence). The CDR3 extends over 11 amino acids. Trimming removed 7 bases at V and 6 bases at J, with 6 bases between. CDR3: CASKTSGELFF. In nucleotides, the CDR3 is TGTGCCAGCAAGACGTCCGGGGAGCTGTTTTTT.

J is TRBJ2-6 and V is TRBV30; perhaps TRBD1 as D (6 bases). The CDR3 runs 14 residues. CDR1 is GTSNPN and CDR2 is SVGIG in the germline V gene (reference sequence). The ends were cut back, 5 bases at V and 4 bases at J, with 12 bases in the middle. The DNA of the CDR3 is TGTGCCTGGGACACAGGGTTCGGGGCCAACGTCCTGACTTTC. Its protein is CAWDTGFGANVLTF.

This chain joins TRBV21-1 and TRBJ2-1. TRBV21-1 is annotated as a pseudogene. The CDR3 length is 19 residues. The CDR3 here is CASSKFERMDGSSYNEQFF. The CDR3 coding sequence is TGTGCCAGCAGCAAATTTGAGAGAATGGACGGCAGCTCCTACAATGAGCAGTTCTTC.

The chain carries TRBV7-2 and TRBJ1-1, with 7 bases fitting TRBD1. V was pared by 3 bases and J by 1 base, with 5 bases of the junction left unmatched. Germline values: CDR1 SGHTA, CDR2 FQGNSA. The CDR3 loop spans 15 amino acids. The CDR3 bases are TGTGCCAGCAGCTTTGCCGACAGGGAGAACACTGAAGCTTTCTTT. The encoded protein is CASSFADRENTEAFF.

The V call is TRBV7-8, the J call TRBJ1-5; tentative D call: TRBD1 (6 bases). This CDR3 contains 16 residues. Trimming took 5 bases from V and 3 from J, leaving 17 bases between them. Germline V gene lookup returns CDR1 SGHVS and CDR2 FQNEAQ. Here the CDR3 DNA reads TGTGCCAGCAGCCCTAATTCGTACAGGGCCAATCAGCCCCAGCATTTT. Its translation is CASSPNSYRANQPQHF.

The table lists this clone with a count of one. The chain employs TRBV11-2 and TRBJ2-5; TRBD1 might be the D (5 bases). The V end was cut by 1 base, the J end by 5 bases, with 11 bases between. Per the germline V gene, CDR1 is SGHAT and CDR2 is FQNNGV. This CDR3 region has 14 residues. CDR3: CASSLVRVQETQYF. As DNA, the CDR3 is TGTGCCAGCAGCTTAGTCAGGGTGCAGGAGACCCAGTACTTC.

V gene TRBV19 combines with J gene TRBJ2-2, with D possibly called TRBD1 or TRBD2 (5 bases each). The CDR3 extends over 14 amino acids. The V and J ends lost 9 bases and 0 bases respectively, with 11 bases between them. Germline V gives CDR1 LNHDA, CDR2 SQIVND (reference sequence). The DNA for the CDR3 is TGTGCCAGCCGGGACGGACCGAACACCGGGGAGCTGTTTTTT. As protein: CASRDGPNTGELFF.

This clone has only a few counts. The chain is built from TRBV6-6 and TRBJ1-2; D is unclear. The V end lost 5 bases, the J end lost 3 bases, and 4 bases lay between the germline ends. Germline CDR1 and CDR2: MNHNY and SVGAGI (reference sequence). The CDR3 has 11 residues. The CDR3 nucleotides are TGTGCCAGCAGTCTCGACTATGGCTACACCTTC. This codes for CASSLDYGYTF.

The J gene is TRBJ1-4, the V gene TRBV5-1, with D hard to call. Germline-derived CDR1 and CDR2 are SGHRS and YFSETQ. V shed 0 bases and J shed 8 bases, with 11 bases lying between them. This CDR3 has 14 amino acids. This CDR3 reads CASSLESGNEKLFF. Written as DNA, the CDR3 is TGCGCCAGCAGCTTGGAATCGGGGAACGAAAAACTGTTTTTT.

CDR3 region: CAISELGRGSYEQYF. The CDR3 DNA reads as TGTGCCATCAGTGAGTTGGGGAGGGGATCCTACGAGCAGTACTTC. This chain connects TRBV10-3 to TRBJ2-7, with 7 bases matching TRBD2. Germline-derived CDR1 and CDR2 are ENHRY and SYGVKD. This CDR3 is 15 amino acids long. V lost 1 base, J lost 1 base, and 4 bases stayed unmatched.

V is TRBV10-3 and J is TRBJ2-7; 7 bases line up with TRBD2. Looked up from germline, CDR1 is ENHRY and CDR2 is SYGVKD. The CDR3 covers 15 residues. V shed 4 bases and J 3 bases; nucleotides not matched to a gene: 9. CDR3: CAISGGAGRNYEQYF. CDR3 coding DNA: TGTGCCATCAGTGGAGGAGCGGGACGAAACTACGAGCAGTACTTC.

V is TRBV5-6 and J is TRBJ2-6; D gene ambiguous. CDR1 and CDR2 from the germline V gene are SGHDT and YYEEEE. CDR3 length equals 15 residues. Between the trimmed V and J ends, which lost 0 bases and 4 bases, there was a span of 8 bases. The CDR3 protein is CASSLVPSGANVLTF. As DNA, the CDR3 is TGTGCCAGCAGCTTGGTCCCCTCCGGGGCCAACGTCCTGACTTTC.

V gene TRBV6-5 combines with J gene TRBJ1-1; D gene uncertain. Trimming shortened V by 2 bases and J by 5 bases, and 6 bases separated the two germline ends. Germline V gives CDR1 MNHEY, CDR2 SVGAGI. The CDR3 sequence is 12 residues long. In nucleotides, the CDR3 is TGTGCCAGCAGTTACACGGGGACTGAAGCTTTCTTT. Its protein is CASSYTGTEAFF.

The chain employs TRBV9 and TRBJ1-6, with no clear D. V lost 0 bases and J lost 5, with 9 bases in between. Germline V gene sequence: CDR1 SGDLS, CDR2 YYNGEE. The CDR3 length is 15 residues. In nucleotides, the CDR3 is TGTGCCAGCAGCGTAGTATGGCAAGATAATTCACCCCTCCACTTT. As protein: CASSVVWQDNSPLHF.

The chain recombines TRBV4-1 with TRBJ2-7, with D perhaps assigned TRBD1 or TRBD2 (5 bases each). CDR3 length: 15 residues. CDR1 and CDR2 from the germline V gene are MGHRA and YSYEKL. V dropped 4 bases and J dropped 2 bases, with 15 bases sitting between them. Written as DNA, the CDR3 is TGCGCCAGCAGCCCGGACCGGGACGGAGCCTACGAGCAGTACTTC. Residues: CASSPDRDGAYEQYF.

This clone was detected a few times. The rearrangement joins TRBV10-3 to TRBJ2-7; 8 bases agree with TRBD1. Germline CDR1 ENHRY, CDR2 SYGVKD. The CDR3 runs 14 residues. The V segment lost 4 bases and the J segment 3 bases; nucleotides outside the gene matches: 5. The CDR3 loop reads CAISGTGTIYEQYF. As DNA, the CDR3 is TGTGCCATCAGTGGGACAGGGACCATCTACGAGCAGTACTTC.

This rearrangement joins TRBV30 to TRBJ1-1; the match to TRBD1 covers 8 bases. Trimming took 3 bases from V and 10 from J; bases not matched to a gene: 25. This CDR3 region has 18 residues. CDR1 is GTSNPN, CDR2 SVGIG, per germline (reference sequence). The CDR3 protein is CAWRDREKRRRWTDGAFF. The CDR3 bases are TGTGCCTGGAGGGACAGGGAAAAAAGACGACGGTGGACTGATGGAGCTTTCTTT. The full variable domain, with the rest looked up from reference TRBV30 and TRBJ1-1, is SQTIHQWPATLVQPVGSPLSLECTVEGTSNPNLYWYRQAAGRGLQLLFYSVGIGQISSEVPQNLSASRPQDRQFILSSKKLLLSDSGFYLCAWRDREKRRRWTDGAFFGQGTRLTVV.

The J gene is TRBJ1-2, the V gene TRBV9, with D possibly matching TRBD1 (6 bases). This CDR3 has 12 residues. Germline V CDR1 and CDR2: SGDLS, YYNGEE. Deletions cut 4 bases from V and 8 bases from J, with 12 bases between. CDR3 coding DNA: TGTGCCAGCAGCCGGGTAGGGGGGGGCTACACCTTC. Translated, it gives CASSRVGGGYTF.

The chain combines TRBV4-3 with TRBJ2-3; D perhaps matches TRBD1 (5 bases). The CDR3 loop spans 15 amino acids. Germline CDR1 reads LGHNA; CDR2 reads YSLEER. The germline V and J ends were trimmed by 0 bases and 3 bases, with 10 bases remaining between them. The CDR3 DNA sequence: TGCGCCAGCAGCCAAGATGGCAGGGTGACAGATACGCAGTATTTT. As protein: CASSQDGRVTDTQYF.

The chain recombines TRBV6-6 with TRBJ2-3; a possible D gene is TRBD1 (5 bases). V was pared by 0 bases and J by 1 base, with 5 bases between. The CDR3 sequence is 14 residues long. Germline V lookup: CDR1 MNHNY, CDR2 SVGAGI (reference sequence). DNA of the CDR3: TGTGCCAGCAGTTACTCAGGGGGCACAGATACGCAGTATTTT. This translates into CASSYSGGTDTQYF.

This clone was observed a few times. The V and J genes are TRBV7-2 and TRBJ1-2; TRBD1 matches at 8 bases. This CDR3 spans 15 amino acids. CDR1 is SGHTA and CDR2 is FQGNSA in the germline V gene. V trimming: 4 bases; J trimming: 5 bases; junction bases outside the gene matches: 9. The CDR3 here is CASSSTGQGGYGYTF. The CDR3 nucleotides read TGTGCCAGCAGCTCTACTGGACAGGGTGGATATGGCTACACCTTC.

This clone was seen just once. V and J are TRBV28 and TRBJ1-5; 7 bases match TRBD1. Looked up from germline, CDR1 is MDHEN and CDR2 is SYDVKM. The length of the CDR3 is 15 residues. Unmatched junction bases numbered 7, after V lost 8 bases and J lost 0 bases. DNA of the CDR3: TGTGCCAGCGGACAGGCGTTTTATAGCAATCAGCCCCAGCATTTT. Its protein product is CASGQAFYSNQPQHF.

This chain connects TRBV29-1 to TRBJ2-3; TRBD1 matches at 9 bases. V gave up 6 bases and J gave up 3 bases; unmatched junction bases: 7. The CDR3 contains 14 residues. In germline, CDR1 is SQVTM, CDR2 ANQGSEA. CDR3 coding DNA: TGCAGCGTCTCAACAGGGGGCGGGACAGATACGCAGTATTTT. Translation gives CSVSTGGGTDTQYF.

The DNA of the CDR3 is TGTGCCAGCAGTTACGCGACAGATACGCAGTATTTT. This encodes CASSYATDTQYF. The gene calls are TRBV6-6 and TRBJ2-3, with D unresolved. From germline, CDR1 is MNHNY and CDR2 SVGAGI (reference sequence). The CDR3 has 12 residues. Between the trimmed V and J ends, which lost 2 bases and 3 bases, there was a span of 3 bases.

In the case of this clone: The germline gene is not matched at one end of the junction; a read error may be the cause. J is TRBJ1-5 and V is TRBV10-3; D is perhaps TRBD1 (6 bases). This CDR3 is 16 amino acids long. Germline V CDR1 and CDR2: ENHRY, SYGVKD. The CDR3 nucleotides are TGTGCCAGCAGTTACTCGAACACAGGGATAGATCAGCCCCAGCATTTT. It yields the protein CASSYSNTGIDQPQHF.

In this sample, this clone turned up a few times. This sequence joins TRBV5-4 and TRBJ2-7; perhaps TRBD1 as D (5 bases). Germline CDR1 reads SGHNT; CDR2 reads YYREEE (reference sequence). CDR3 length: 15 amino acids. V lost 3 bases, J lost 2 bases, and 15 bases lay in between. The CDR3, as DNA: TGTGCCAGCAGCTCGAAGGACAAAGCTACCTACGAGCAGTACTTC. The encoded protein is CASSSKDKATYEQYF.

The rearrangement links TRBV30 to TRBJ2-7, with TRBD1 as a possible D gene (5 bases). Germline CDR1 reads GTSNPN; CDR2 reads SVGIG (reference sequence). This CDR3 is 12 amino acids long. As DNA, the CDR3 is TGTGTTAGGGGCCAGCCGAACTACGAGCAGTACTTC. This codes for CVRGQPNYEQYF.